This T cell receptor (beta chain) stems from a study of cytomegalovirus exposure and HLA in healthy donors (dated by TCRdb to between 2016 and 2019). In the study overall: According to an earlier analysis of a few hundred of the donors, about 179 million T cells yielded 120 million or so unique TCR beta sequences and approximately 300 Gb of sequence data. An early release covering roughly 640 HLA-typed donors comprised about 300 gigabases of sequencing data and around 80 million unique TCR sequences. Among the approximately 400 genotyped donors, about 85% belonged to the genetic ancestry cluster associated with self-reported Caucasian donors. The study aimed to test whether cataloging public T cell receptors could reveal signatures of past pathogen exposure. Using immunosequencing, the study profiled T cell repertoires from 666 subjects and related those repertoires to cytomegalovirus serostatus. Besides the first cohort of approximately 670 subjects, a separate validation cohort made up of 120 or so different subjects was used. To predict cytomegalovirus infection status, the study combined high-throughput TCR immunosequencing, statistical association of individual TCRs with disease status, and machine learning. To study patterns of TCR occurrence, a later analysis re-analyzed previously published TCR beta repertoires from 666 donors and added high-resolution HLA genotyping. Rather than using new phenotypic data, the later analysis identified candidate immune exposures from TCR beta sequences and from how often those sequences occurred across donors. In an earlier analysis of roughly 580 of the donors, high-throughput TCR beta sequencing was used to judge whether each TCR beta V gene segment behaved as functional or pseudogenic. Donor age, sex, ethnicity and CMV serostatus were compiled together with the repertoire data. A later genetic analysis used genome-wide SNP genotypes for about 60% of the roughly 700 donors, treating that subset as a discovery cohort. Every repertoire in the discovery cohort had been generated on one and the same sequencing platform. Both class I and class II loci were covered by HLA typing, at four-digit resolution. The number of typed donors differed by locus: roughly 629-640 for A, B, C, DRB1 and DQB1; 522 for DQA1; roughly 600 for DPA1; and 400 to 480 for DPB1. About five DR-DQ haplotypes were handled as single units for association and clustering because linkage in the cohort was strong. Among some 400 genotyped donors of the cohort, an average of roughly 230,000 unique TCR beta nucleotide sequences was sequenced per donor, of which about 18% were non-productive.

Study-wide findings and limitations: When HLA alleles, especially DR and DQ, strongly co-occurred, TCR associations were difficult to assign to individual alleles. A total of 150 or so TCR beta chains were listed by the study as associated with cytomegalovirus. The 87-base-pair reads could not distinguish some IMGT-functional V segments, including TRBV6-2 and TRBV6-3, so those segments were excluded. Correlated functional status among segregating V segments might be attributable to linkage disequilibrium, but an unknown experimental factor could not be ruled out. A later analysis reported that several top co-occurrence clusters appeared linked to parvovirus B19, influenza, CMV and Epstein-Barr virus. Roughly uniform sequencing depth across donors was assumed in presence/absence analyses, although this assumption may not hold. A further reported finding was that TCR beta sequences accurately predicted the HLA-A and HLA-B alleles for most subjects in the first cohort. The authors suggested that the approach could potentially be extended to other disease states and immunological phenotypes. The earlier analysis of 450 to 700 of the donors excluded some 16 rarely observed V segments, including chromosome 9 orphons, because counts were too low. V-gene and J-gene trimming of TCR beta chains was associated with a missense DCLRE1C variant in a later genetic analysis, and the association was replicated in an independent cohort. A later analysis associated approximately 17,000 TCR beta sequences with specific HLA alleles at a false discovery rate of 0.05. Across donors, most TCR sequences were observed very rarely, whereas some public TCRs were present in many individuals. Most CMV-associated TCR beta chains appeared to be HLA-restricted in a later analysis, and the HLA associations seemed to be driven largely by CMV exposure. Because HLA typing was missing for some donors at each locus, association tests included only the typed subset. This cohort had only TCR beta chains sequenced, and the lack of alpha or paired-chain data limited which features could be detected. In vitro tests confirmed that a few of the cytomegalovirus-associated TCR beta chains recognize cytomegalovirus antigens. Immune exposure information for the cohort was limited to CMV serostatus. The classifier was reported to diagnose cytomegalovirus status with high specificity and sensitivity in both the original and validation cohorts. A group of highly shared sequence variants was considered likely to be a technical artifact of the sequencing pipeline. In a later analysis, TCR association rates were found to vary across HLA loci, with the most associated TCRs seen for DRB1 alleles and the fewest for HLA-C alleles. An earlier analysis of roughly 570 of the donors showed that most TCR beta V segments appeared in productive rearrangements either about 87% or about 30% of the time, which broadly matched IMGT annotations. Compared with the roughly 710-donor mean, donors in an Asian-associated ancestry cluster had fewer N-insertions in productive TCRs, according to a later genetic analysis. In a later analysis, HLA-associated TCR beta chains showed more clonal expansion and lower generation probabilities than non-associated chains that were equally common.

The library was produced with the immunoSEQ multiplex PCR assay. The multiplex PCR relied on a mix of 60 forward primers for TCR Vbeta segments and 13 reverse primers for TCR Jbeta segments. The CDR3 region of rearranged TCR beta genes was amplified from genomic DNA by a multiplex PCR assay. Amplified TCR beta libraries were sequenced as 87-base-pair reads on the Illumina HiSeq System. As for the authors' bioinformatics: In a later analysis, tens of millions of unique TCR beta chains were counted across the 500 to 850 repertoires, and approximately 9.9 million of these chains were shared by at least two donors. To remove PCR and sequencing errors, raw reads were error-corrected and collapsed into unique sequences using a nearest-neighbor algorithm that merged closely related sequences. To assign V, D and J gene segments, CDR3 sequences were aligned to IMGT reference sequences. For a sequence to be retained, a match of at least six nucleotides was required to both a V gene segment and a J gene segment. Rearrangements were called productive when the CDR3 lacked stop codons and stayed in frame with V and J; all others were non-productive. CDR3 was defined according to IMGT convention as the region running from the second conserved V-encoded cysteine to the conserved J-encoded phenylalanine. The earlier analysis of around 640 of the donors excluded sequences that lacked an unambiguous match to a single V gene segment. An earlier analysis of fewer than 650 of the donors classified V segments as functional when productive rearrangements were above 56.7% and as segregating when the standard deviation between donors was above 5%. A statistical classification framework was built for diagnosing cytomegalovirus status from the catalog of TCR beta chain sequences. A later analysis assigned V and J genes by comparing TCR nucleotide sequences with IMGT/GENE-DB human TR gene sequences. A later analysis assigned CDR3 sequences and most-parsimonious VDJ recombination scenarios with the TCRdist pipeline. In a later analysis, each TCR beta chain was defined by its CDR3 amino acid sequence together with its V-gene family, and reads without a unique V-gene family were excluded. To address suspected cross-contamination and a sequencing artifact, a later analysis removed 592 highly shared, low-generation-probability nucleotide sequences. In a later analysis, a clonal expansion index was calculated for each public chain from normalized within-repertoire ranks of inferred template counts. A later analysis computed generation probabilities with a VDJ recombination model fitted to out-of-frame rearrangements, and checked the results against IGoR. In a later analysis, TCR-TCR, TCR-HLA and TCR-CMV co-occurrence was scored with hypergeometric tests, and a repertoire-size bias correction was applied to TCR pairs. In a later analysis, false discovery rates were estimated by permuting HLA or CMV assignments 20 times. In a later analysis, co-occurring TCRs were grouped using DBSCAN, with TCRdist sequence similarity added in when clustering inside HLA-allele-positive subsets. Repertoires with fewer than 30,000 or more than 120,000 public chains were left out of co-occurrence clustering, as were a few repertoires with anomalous nucleotide sharing. In its TCRdb copy, this immuneACCESS table keeps in-frame sequences only and misses some clones. Where compared with another copy, unresolved V genes explain less than half of these, and the others have no known cause. Clone size and the V and J calls come from that table; the DNA yielded D and trimming. Across this sample there are approximately 190,000 clones, with roughly 80% seen only once. The top ten hold 2% to 2.5% of the sample.

The cohort comprised some 680 healthy bone marrow donors. At the time of sampling, every cohort member was nominally healthy, though immune exposures that went unrecorded were likely present. The donor was CMV seropositive and was included in the group of almost 300 seropositive cohort members. Every donor gave a peripheral blood sample, and the peripheral blood mononuclear cells from that sample were used for TCR beta sequencing. The Qiagen DNeasy Blood Extraction Kit was used to extract genomic DNA from the blood cell samples. For this clone: Its binding antigen is unknown. No qualities accompany the bases; no much larger clone lies one base away.

V is cut back by 5 bases and J by 7 bases, with 10 bases in the junction unmatched. The CDR3 runs 15 residues from the cysteine to the phenylalanine. Only CDR3 DNA remains: 45 bases, in frame from the first base. The germline V gene (reference sequence) yields SEHNR for CDR1 and FQNEAQ for CDR2. The sample was PBMCs. This TCR came from a woman in her thirties in good health and CMV-seropositive. The chain joins TRBV7-9 to TRBJ2-7, with TRBD2 matching 11 junction bases. The sequenced DNA: TGTGCCAGCAGCCTTAGCGGGAGGGCCCTCGAGGAGCAGTACTTC. This gives the protein CASSLSGRALEEQYF.